This T cell receptor beta chain was captured in a study of neurological immune-mediated disorders. Study-wide points: The absence of shared CDR3 amino acid sequences among expanded clones across subjects suggests private repertoires in all groups.

In this sample, this clonotype turned up many times. The antigen is undetermined. The unsorted libraries were generated from a total of 2 million PBMCs, which had been stored in RNAlater at -80 C. A single record per CDR3 protein comes from TCRdb applying MiXCR to the 5' RACE reads. The table has around 83,000 distinct CDR3 sequences, around an eighth seen once. This TCR was sampled from a woman aged 50 to 60 in good health. The sample was PBMCs.

Here the CDR3 reads CASSVASNTEAFF. CDR3 DNA sequence: TGTGCCAGCAGCGTAGCCTCCAACACTGAAGCTTTCTTT. The rearrangement links TRBV9 to TRBJ1-1, with D uncertain. This CDR3 region has 13 residues. The germline V and J ends were trimmed by 0 bases and 2 bases, with 5 bases remaining between them. CDR1 SGDLS and CDR2 YYNGEE come from the germline V gene. Looking up the rest from reference TRBV9 and TRBJ1-1 gives the full variable domain: DSGVTQTPKHLITATGQRVTLRCSPRSGDLSVYWYQQSLDQGLQFLIQYYNGEERAKGNILERFSAQQFPDLHSELNLSSLELGDSALYFCASSVASNTEAFFGQGTRLTVV.